Described below is a single TCR beta chain sequence and its context. Its antigen is as yet unknown. The data were obtained in a study of CD8 T cells in ankylosing spondylitis. Overall study findings and caveats: Typical of ankylosing spondylitis blood, it appeared, was a TCR beta motif of seven to nine highly homologous variants. The clones that were linked to disease were reported to be significantly enriched in matched synovial fluid samples from ankylosing spondylitis patients.

J was trimmed by 7 bases and V by 3 bases; bases with no gene match: 22. Germline lookup yields CDR1 SGDLS and CDR2 YYNGEE. The CDR3 has 19 amino acids. For TCR beta, libraries came from quantitative 5'-RACE with molecular barcodes. One entry per CDR3 protein results from TCRdb running MiXCR on the 5' RACE reads. The sample includes about 140,000 distinct CDR3 sequences, 25% to 35% of them seen just once. Sequencing was carried out using synovial fluid, either unsorted or a sorted T cell fraction (not recorded which). The rearrangement uses TRBV9 and TRBJ2-1, with 7 positions matching TRBD2. The source of this sequence is a male donor with ankylosing spondylitis. The CDR3 region is CASSASVGREAVLRNEQFF. As DNA, the CDR3 is TGTGCCAGCAGCGCCTCAGTGGGGAGGGAGGCAGTTCTTAGGAATGAGCAGTTCTTC.